What follows are 30 T cell receptor beta chains derived from one specimen sequenced in a study of blood T cells in healthy people across ages. Primers used in a second PCR of roughly 6 to 11 cycles were a sample-barcoded 5' primer and a J-beta primer mix. TCRdb called the 5' RACE reads again in MiXCR, with one record for every CDR3 protein. The data show hundreds of thousands of distinct CDR3 sequences, about 43% seen once. The sequenced sample consisted of blood. The receptor source for this set is a man older than 75 in good health.

V usage is TRBV5-1 and J usage is TRBJ1-1, with unresolved D. Per the germline V gene, CDR1 is SGHRS and CDR2 is YFSETQ. This CDR3 comprises 13 residues. V lost 2 bases and J 1 base, leaving 6 bases between the germline ends. This CDR3 reads CASSFAENTEAFF. The CDR3 coding sequence is TGCGCCAGCAGCTTTGCGGAGAACACTGAAGCTTTCTTT.

This clonotype was counted only a few times. This chain uses TRBV20-1 with TRBJ2-1, with a weak D call TRBD2 (5 bases). CDR3 length equals 14 residues. Per the germline V gene, CDR1 is DFQATT and CDR2 is SNEGSKA (reference sequence). The V and J ends lost 5 bases and 6 bases respectively, with 17 bases between them. CDR3 protein: CSAQARRSGNEQFF. CDR3 coding DNA: TGCAGTGCTCAGGCTAGGCGCAGCGGCAATGAGCAGTTCTTC.

J is TRBJ2-5 and V is TRBV7-2; 8 bases agree with TRBD2. Trimming removed 1 base from V and 1 base from J; junction bases left unmatched: 5. The CDR3 sequence is 16 residues long. Germline lookup yields CDR1 SGHTA and CDR2 FQGNSA. CDR3 loop: CASSLGAGGGQETQYF. The CDR3 nucleotides are TGTGCCAGCAGCTTAGGGGCGGGGGGAGGCCAAGAGACCCAGTACTTC.

Regarding this clonotype: Since a much larger clone is just one base distant, this may be a read error. The chain couples TRBV11-2 to TRBJ2-3; TRBD2 is a possible D gene (6 bases). The V and J ends lost 0 bases and 4 bases respectively, with 14 bases between them. The germline gives CDR1 SGHAT, CDR2 FQNNGV. This CDR3 is built from 16 residues. Here the CDR3 reads CASSLDTGLTADTQYF. The CDR3, as DNA: TGTGCCAGCAGCTTAGATACGGGACTTACTGCAGATACGCAGTATTTT.

The rearrangement joins TRBV5-6 to TRBJ1-1, with TRBD1 identical over 9 bases. CDR1 is SGHDT, CDR2 YYEEEE, per germline. The V gene end was trimmed by 0 bases and the J gene end by 10 bases; junction bases not matched to a gene: 4. CDR3 length: 13 residues. CDR3 sequence reads: CASSLDRGRLAFF. In DNA, the CDR3 is TGTGCCAGCAGCTTGGACAGGGGGCGTCTAGCTTTCTTT.

To note about this clonotype: A much larger clone lies one base from this, so it may be a read error. This chain uses TRBV29-1 with TRBJ1-5; D remains ambiguous. Germline V gives CDR1 SQVTM, CDR2 ANQGSEA. This CDR3 contains 14 residues. CDR3 DNA sequence: TGCAGCGTTGCGGTCGAGTTGAGCAATCAGCCCCGGCATTTT. Its protein product is CSVAVELSNQPRHF.

This clonotype has just a few counts. The chain carries TRBV5-1 and TRBJ2-1; 10 positions match TRBD1. Germline V gene sequence: CDR1 SGHRS, CDR2 YFSETQ. CDR3 length: 13 residues. The J segment lost 14 bases and the V segment lost 4 bases, leaving 9 bases of the junction unmatched. CDR3 sequence reads: CASSTGTGVQEFF. The CDR3, as DNA: TGCGCCAGCAGCACCGGGACAGGGGTCCAAGAGTTCTTC.

The chain joins TRBV25-1 to TRBJ2-1; 12 positions agree with TRBD1. In germline, CDR1 is MGHDK, CDR2 SYGVNS. The CDR3 runs to 15 residues. The junction had 6 bases not matched to a gene; V was cut back by 2 bases and J by 10 bases. The DNA of the CDR3 is TGTGCCAGCAGTGAAGCCGGGACAGGGGGCGGCGAGCAGTTCTTC. Its protein product is CASSEAGTGGGEQFF.

Many counts were recorded for this clonotype. V gene TRBV7-6 combines with J gene TRBJ2-3; 7 nucleotides match TRBD2. In germline, CDR1 is SGHVS, CDR2 FNYEAQ. V was pared by 5 bases and J by 2 bases, with 7 bases of the junction left unmatched. This CDR3 region has 15 residues. CDR3 loop: CASSPSGLSTDTQYF. For the CDR3, the DNA is TGTGCCAGCAGCCCTAGCGGACTGTCCACAGATACGCAGTATTTT.

The chain joins TRBV7-2 to TRBJ1-1, with D maybe TRBD1 (5 bases). V lost 5 bases and J lost 1, with 14 bases in between. Germline V gives CDR1 SGHTA, CDR2 FQGNSA. The CDR3 contains 15 residues. CDR3 amino acids: CASSTSPGQNTEAFF. The DNA for the CDR3 is TGTGCCAGCAGCACTAGCCCTGGACAGAACACTGAAGCTTTCTTT.

V and J are TRBV6-2 or TRBV6-3 and TRBJ2-7, with no clear D. Germline loops: CDR1 MNHEY, CDR2 SVGEGT. V gave up 7 bases and J gave up 5 bases, with 12 bases separating them. The CDR3 is 12 amino acids. The CDR3 DNA follows: TGTGCCAGCAAGGAGAATCGGGACGAGCAGTACTTC. Protein: CASKENRDEQYF.

CDR3 protein: CNNQKTNTGELFF. In DNA form, the CDR3 reads TGTAACAACCAGAAAACGAACACCGGGGAGCTGTTTTTT. V gene TRBV6-2 or TRBV6-3 combines with J gene TRBJ2-2; D unclear. There are 13 residues in the CDR3. The germline CDR1 and CDR2 sequences are MNHEY and SVGEGT.

This clonotype was observed once. The genes are TRBV7-6 and TRBJ2-1; 10 bases line up with TRBD2. Trimming removed 5 bases from V and 8 bases from J; junction bases left unmatched: 9. Looked up from germline, CDR1 is SGHVS and CDR2 is FNYEAQ. The CDR3 runs to 15 residues. The CDR3 sequence is CASSPSSGGAYEQFF. As DNA, the CDR3 is TGTGCCAGCAGCCCCTCCAGCGGGGGGGCCTATGAGCAGTTCTTC. The full variable domain, with the rest looked up from reference TRBV7-6 and TRBJ2-1, is GAGVSQSPRYKVTKRGQDVALRCDPISGHVSLYWYRQALGQGPEFLTYFNYEAQQDKSGLPNDRFSAERPEGSISTLTIQRTEQRDSAMYRCASSPSSGGAYEQFFGPGTRLTVL.

The V gene is TRBV5-1, the J gene TRBJ2-1; 11 bases line up with TRBD2. Germline lookup yields CDR1 SGHRS and CDR2 YFSETQ. There are 16 residues in the CDR3. The V segment lost 1 base and the J segment 6 bases; nucleotides outside the gene matches: 6. The CDR3 nucleotides read TGCGCCAGCAGCTTGAGATCAGGACTAGCGGGCAATGAGCAGTTCTTC. Translating gives CASSLRSGLAGNEQFF.

The V gene is TRBV6-1, the J gene TRBJ1-2; 10 positions match TRBD1. The CDR3 runs to 15 residues. Germline V CDR1 and CDR2: MNHNS, SASEGT. The V gene end was trimmed by 6 bases and the J gene end by 6 bases; junction bases not matched to a gene: 10. CDR3 in amino acids: CASSDRDRGSNGYTF. The CDR3 region has the DNA TGTGCCAGCAGCGACCGGGACAGGGGATCGAATGGCTACACCTTC.

A few counts support this clonotype. V usage is TRBV7-2 and J usage is TRBJ2-7, with unresolved D. CDR3 length: 14 amino acids. Germline V CDR1 and CDR2: SGHTA, FQGNSA. V gave up 3 bases and J gave up 1 base, with 10 bases separating them. The CDR3 reads CASSLARSSYEQYF. Here the CDR3 DNA reads TGTGCCAGCAGCTTGGCCAGATCTTCCTACGAGCAGTACTTC.

Comment on this clonotype: Given a much more abundant clone one base away, this may be a read error. The chain employs TRBV29-1 and TRBJ2-5; tentatively, D is TRBD1 or TRBD2 (5 bases each). The CDR3 runs to 13 residues. Germline V CDR1 and CDR2: SQVTM, ANQGSEA. The DNA for the CDR3 is TGCAGCTTTGAGGGGCAGCACCAAGAGACCCAGTACTTC. It codes for CSFEGQHQETQYF. Full variable domain (outside the CDR3, taken from reference TRBV29-1 and TRBJ2-5): SAVISQKPSRDICQRGTSLTIQCQVDSQVTMMFWYRQQPGQSLTLIATANQGSEATYESGFVIDKFPISRPNLTFSTLTVSNMSPEDSSIYLCSFEGQHQETQYFGPGTRLLVL.

The chain combines TRBV5-1 with TRBJ2-7, with 8 bases identical to TRBD2. This CDR3 is 15 amino acids long. Germline V gene sequence: CDR1 SGHRS, CDR2 YFSETQ. With 3 bases clipped from V and 4 bases from J, the junction kept 9 bases outside the gene matches. The CDR3 DNA follows: TGCGCCAGCAGCTCCGCCGGGACTAGACTATACGAGCAGTACTTC. As protein: CASSSAGTRLYEQYF.

This clonotype was detected only a few times. V usage is TRBV3-1 and J usage is TRBJ2-5; possible D gene TRBD1, 6 bases. Trimming shortened V by 3 bases and J by 5 bases, and 13 bases separated the two germline ends. The germline gives CDR1 LGHDT, CDR2 YNNKEL (reference sequence). This CDR3 has 14 amino acids. DNA for the CDR3: TGTGCCAGCAGCCATCAGAGGGGGTTGGAGACCCAGTACTTC. The encoded protein is CASSHQRGLETQYF.

V and J are TRBV7-2 and TRBJ1-4; no reliable D call. Trimming removed 5 bases at V and 7 bases at J, with 23 bases between. This CDR3 is 17 amino acids long. Germline V gene sequence: CDR1 SGHTA, CDR2 FQGNSA. For the CDR3, the DNA is TGTGCCAGCAGCCCTCGACTATTAGGGAGAGGAAGTGAAAAACTGTTTTTT. Encoded protein: CASSPRLLGRGSEKLFF. Variable domain in full (rest from reference TRBV7-2 and TRBJ1-4): GAGVSQSPSNKVTEKGKDVELRCDPISGHTALYWYRQSLGQGLEFLIYFQGNSAPDKSGLPSDRFSAERTGGSVSTLTIQRTQQEDSAVYLCASSPRLLGRGSEKLFFGSGTQLSVL.

This clonotype qualifies as medium-sized. The gene calls are TRBV6-5 and TRBJ2-7; 7 bases line up with TRBD2. The CDR3 is 15 residues long. Trimming removed 4 bases from V and 3 bases from J; junction bases left unmatched: 9. Germline V gene data show CDR1 as MNHEY and CDR2 as SVGAGI. Here the CDR3 reads CASSSPGGMGYEQYF. DNA of the CDR3: TGTGCCAGCAGTTCCCCGGGGGGTATGGGCTACGAGCAGTACTTC.

Here the CDR3 DNA reads TGTGCCAGCAGCCAACGGACTAGCGGGGGTACTACCTACGAGCAGTACTTC. Translating it yields CASSQRTSGGTTYEQYF. This chain links TRBV4-2 with TRBJ2-7; TRBD2 matches 13 bases. Germline loops: CDR1 LGHNA, CDR2 YNFKEQ. V gave up 2 bases and J gave up 2 bases; unmatched junction bases: 6. CDR3 length: 17 amino acids.

The chain is built from TRBV20-1 and TRBJ1-1; 8 nucleotides align to TRBD1. With 7 bases clipped from V and 1 base from J, the junction kept 14 bases outside the gene matches. Germline V gene data show CDR1 as DFQATT and CDR2 as SNEGSKA (reference sequence). The CDR3 has 16 amino acids. CDR3 amino acids: CSVTAWTGPKNTEAFF. The CDR3 DNA reads as TGCAGTGTTACAGCTTGGACAGGGCCAAAGAACACTGAAGCTTTCTTT.

The chain joins TRBV29-1 to TRBJ2-5; tentatively, D is TRBD1 (5 bases). Trimming pared 4 bases from V and 4 bases from J, leaving 19 bases between. Germline CDR1 and CDR2: SQVTM and ANQGSEA. This CDR3 has 15 residues. The CDR3 sequence is CSVVYIMGQIETQYF. CDR3 in DNA: TGCAGCGTTGTATATATAATGGGGCAGATAGAGACCCAGTACTTC.

With regard to this clonotype: At one end, the junction sequence differs from germline, possibly due to a read error. The chain employs TRBV11-3 and TRBJ2-3; D is unresolved. The length of the CDR3 is 13 residues. CDR1 is SGHNT and CDR2 is YENEEA in the germline V gene. Here the CDR3 DNA reads TGTGCCAGCAGCTTAGATTGGGCAGATACGCGGTATTTT. Residues: CASSLDWADTRYF.

This chain connects TRBV9 to TRBJ2-1; 8 bases map to TRBD1. This CDR3 contains 14 residues. CDR1 and CDR2 (germline): SGDLS, YYNGEE. Germline trimming cut 6 bases from V and 5 bases from J; bases unmatched to any gene: 7. This chain's CDR3 is CASNSGTGHNEQFF. CDR3 DNA: TGTGCCAGCAACTCCGGGACAGGCCACAATGAGCAGTTCTTC.

The rearrangement uses TRBV6-2 or TRBV6-3 and TRBJ1-1; D not certain. There are 13 residues in the CDR3. Trimming left V 7 bases short and J 1 base short, with 10 bases between. The V gene's germline CDR1 is MNHEY and CDR2 SVGEGT. DNA of the CDR3: TGTGCCAGCACCCCCTTCAGGAACACTGAAGCTTTCTTT. Encoded protein: CASTPFRNTEAFF.

This chain joins TRBV30 and TRBJ1-1, with D unresolved. The CDR3 totals 13 residues. Per the germline V gene, CDR1 is GTSNPN and CDR2 is SVGIG (reference sequence). Trimming removed 3 bases from V and 0 bases from J, with 8 bases in between. CDR3 in DNA: TGTGCCTGGAGCTGGGGTTTGAACACTGAAGCTTTCTTT. Amino acid sequence: CAWSWGLNTEAFF.

Turning to this clonotype: A read error may be the cause here, since a much bigger clone is one base away. The chain recombines TRBV12-3 or TRBV12-4 with TRBJ2-3; TRBD2 matches at 10 bases. The CDR3 runs to 16 residues. CDR3 DNA: TGTGCCAGCAGCTTACGGACTAGCGGACGCACAGATGCGCAGTATTTT. Translated, it gives CASSLRTSGRTDAQYF.

This clonotype was recorded only once. The rearrangement links TRBV10-3 to TRBJ2-1, with 9 nucleotides matching TRBD2. In germline, CDR1 is ENHRY, CDR2 SYGVKD. The CDR3 runs to 15 residues. Germline trimming cut 4 bases from V and 5 bases from J; bases unmatched to any gene: 6. The chain's CDR3 is CAISVQRGVNNEQFF. CDR3 in DNA: TGTGCCATCAGTGTTCAGCGGGGGGTTAACAATGAGCAGTTCTTC.